The next 22 T cell receptor beta chains were all read from a single sample in a study of T-cell reconstitution after alpha-beta-depleted transplantation in children. This sample's TCRbeta library carried unique molecular identifier barcodes. TCRdb called the PCR reads again in MiXCR, with one record for every CDR3 protein. Among about 200,000 distinct CDR3 sequences, 5% to 6.5% were seen once, and the ten largest hold about 5%. The sequencing here drew on PBMCs, taken before TCRalphabeta/CD19-depleted stem cell transplant. The receptors stem from a girl under two years old with combined immunodeficiency, due to receive a stem cell transplant.

This clonotype has at least ten counts. The gene calls are TRBV13 and TRBJ2-1; unclear D gene. The length of the CDR3 is 17 residues. The V and J ends lost 2 bases and 5 bases respectively, with 19 bases between them. The germline V gene has CDR1 PRHDT and CDR2 FYEKMQ (reference sequence). DNA of the CDR3: TGTGCCAGCAGCTTAAGCCGATGGACCACCTCAGACAATGAGCAGTTCTTC. Residues: CASSLSRWTTSDNEQFF.

This clonotype was picked up many times. CDR3 sequence (DNA): TGTGCCAGCAGCTTGGAGGTCGAGCAGTACTTC. This translates into CASSLEVEQYF. The chain recombines TRBV5-5 with TRBJ2-7; D ambiguous. Trimming removed 0 bases from V and 6 bases from J, with 4 bases in between. CDR3 length: 11 amino acids. Germline-derived CDR1 and CDR2 are SGHKS and YYEKEE (reference sequence).

This clonotype was counted only a few times. The chain recombines TRBV11-2 with TRBJ2-5; 10 bases are shared with TRBD2. CDR3 length equals 20 residues. Germline V CDR1 and CDR2: SGHAT, FQNNGV. Unmatched junction bases numbered 14, after V lost 1 base and J lost 0 bases. The CDR3 loop is CASSLVDGLAGASYQETQYF. DNA for the CDR3: TGTGCCAGCAGCTTAGTAGATGGTCTAGCGGGGGCTTCGTACCAAGAGACCCAGTACTTC.

This clonotype was seen many times. The chain uses TRBV20-1 and TRBJ2-3; D is unresolved. V lost 5 bases and J lost 3, with 12 bases in between. This CDR3 is built from 13 residues. CDR1 is DFQATT and CDR2 is SNEGSKA in the germline V gene (reference sequence). CDR3 protein: CSARKVGTDTQYF. CDR3 nucleotide sequence: TGCAGTGCTCGGAAGGTCGGGACAGATACGCAGTATTTT.

The table lists this clonotype with many counts. The J gene is TRBJ2-7, the V gene TRBV4-1; D unresolved. Germline assignment: CDR1 MGHRA and CDR2 YSYEKL. The ends were cut back, 2 bases at V and 1 base at J, with 6 bases in the middle. CDR3 length: 13 amino acids. The CDR3 DNA sequence: TGCGCCAGCAGCCAACTGTTATCCTACGAGCAGTACTTC. Residues: CASSQLLSYEQYF.

The sample holds many counts of this clonotype. The chain joins TRBV12-3 or TRBV12-4 to TRBJ1-1, with D possibly being TRBD1 (5 bases). V was trimmed by 7 bases and J by 5 bases, leaving 17 bases between them. The CDR3 length is 14 residues. CDR3 coding DNA: TGTGCCAGCACCATGGGGGGAATCTGGACTGAAGCTTTCTTT. It translates to CASTMGGIWTEAFF.

This clonotype has just a few counts. V and J are TRBV7-2 and TRBJ2-4, with D possibly being TRBD1 (6 bases). Trimming took off 3 bases at V and 4 bases at J, with 16 bases between the two ends. The length of the CDR3 is 16 residues. Germline V gene lookup returns CDR1 SGHTA and CDR2 FQGNSA. Here the CDR3 DNA reads TGTGCCAGCAGCTTTATTAGCATTAGGGGGAAAAACATTCAGTACTTC. This gives the protein CASSFISIRGKNIQYF.

This clonotype was recorded at least ten times. V usage is TRBV29-1 and J usage is TRBJ2-3, with 11 bases lining up with TRBD2. Trimming at V came to 5 bases and at J to 3 bases, leaving 7 bases not matched to a gene. Germline CDR1 and CDR2: SQVTM and ANQGSEA. CDR3 length: 15 amino acids. The CDR3 region is CSVSGSGRATDTQYF. For the CDR3, the DNA is TGCAGCGTTTCTGGTAGCGGGAGGGCAACAGATACGCAGTATTTT.

A few counts support this clonotype. The J gene is TRBJ2-7, the V gene TRBV7-9; no definite D call. V was pared by 2 bases and J by 6 bases, with 8 bases between. The CDR3 has 12 residues. Germline V gene lookup returns CDR1 SEHNR and CDR2 FQNEAQ (reference sequence). The CDR3 here is CASSLIGPEQYF. CDR3 in DNA: TGTGCCAGCAGCTTAATTGGCCCCGAGCAGTACTTC.

This clonotype came up many times. The CDR3 loop is CASSLWTGSSYNEQFF. CDR3 coding DNA: TGTGCCAGCAGTTTATGGACAGGAAGCTCCTACAATGAGCAGTTCTTC. V gene TRBV28 combines with J gene TRBJ2-1; D might be TRBD1 (6 bases). Germline CDR1 MDHEN, CDR2 SYDVKM. This CDR3 has 16 residues. Trimming stripped 0 bases from V and 0 bases from J, with 9 bases between.

This clonotype was counted ten times or more. The chain employs TRBV7-9 and TRBJ2-7; tentative D call: TRBD1 (6 bases). V shed 5 bases and J shed 5 bases, with 16 bases lying between them. The CDR3 extends over 14 amino acids. Germline CDR1 is SEHNR and CDR2 is FQNEAQ (reference sequence). This CDR3 is CASSRGTIFNEQYF. CDR3 coding DNA: TGTGCCAGCAGCAGGGGGACAATTTTCAACGAGCAGTACTTC.

This clonotype was picked up many times. This sequence joins TRBV3-1 and TRBJ2-1; 10 bases agree with TRBD2. V dropped 0 bases and J dropped 8; count of bases not matched to a gene: 4. Germline V gene data show CDR1 as LGHDT and CDR2 as YNNKEL (reference sequence). This CDR3 is built from 15 residues. CDR3 nucleotides: TGTGCCAGCAGCCAAGAGCCCGGGACTAGCGATGAGCAGTTCTTC. It yields the protein CASSQEPGTSDEQFF.

This clonotype has a count of ten or more. V and J are TRBV7-9 and TRBJ2-3; possibly TRBD2 for D (6 bases). This CDR3 spans 16 amino acids. V was shortened by 1 base and J by 4 bases, with 15 bases between the two germline ends. CDR1 is SEHNR and CDR2 is FQNEAQ in the germline V gene (reference sequence). CDR3 sequence: CASSLVAGGIADTQYF. CDR3 bases: TGTGCCAGCAGCTTAGTTGCCGGGGGAATCGCAGATACGCAGTATTTT.

This clonotype was seen many times. The rearrangement links TRBV13 to TRBJ2-7; TRBD1 matches 9 bases. The V and J ends lost 5 bases and 5 bases, in that order; junction bases with no gene match: 7. The CDR3 extends over 14 amino acids. The germline V gene encodes CDR1 PRHDT and CDR2 FYEKMQ (reference sequence). Here the CDR3 reads CASSLRDREHEQYF. The CDR3 DNA is TGTGCCAGCAGCCTACGGGACAGGGAACACGAGCAGTACTTC.

The J gene is TRBJ2-1, the V gene TRBV20-1; no firm D call. From germline, CDR1 is DFQATT and CDR2 SNEGSKA (reference sequence). With 3 bases removed from V and 4 bases from J, the gap between germline ends came to 10 bases. The CDR3 has 13 amino acids. CDR3 sequence reads: CSASNGRYNEQFF. CDR3 DNA: TGCAGTGCTAGTAACGGAAGGTACAATGAGCAGTTCTTC.

This clonotype was recorded many times. V is TRBV4-3 and J is TRBJ2-2; possibly TRBD1 for D (5 bases). The CDR3 extends over 14 amino acids. Germline V gives CDR1 LGHNA, CDR2 YSLEER. V lost 4 bases and J lost 5, with 11 bases in between. The CDR3 reads CASSPGQRTGELFF. The CDR3 DNA follows: TGCGCCAGCAGCCCCGGACAAAGGACCGGGGAGCTGTTTTTT.

In this sample, this clonotype turned up many times. Here the CDR3 DNA reads TGTGCCAGCAGTTTCATGGGGCGGGAGGCCCAAGAGACCCAGTACTTC. Amino acids: CASSFMGREAQETQYF. The chain recombines TRBV12-3 or TRBV12-4 with TRBJ2-5; 8 nucleotides align to TRBD2. The CDR3 is 16 residues long. Losses at the gene ends were 3 bases for V and 1 base for J; bases not matched to a gene: 7.

There are many counts of this clonotype. The chain has TRBV5-4 and TRBJ2-1; D gene ambiguous. Trimming left V 4 bases short and J 0 bases short, with 11 bases between. Germline CDR1 SGHNT, CDR2 YYREEE (reference sequence). The CDR3 has 15 amino acids. The chain's CDR3 is CASSPHISSYNEQFF. DNA of the CDR3: TGTGCCAGCAGCCCGCACATAAGCTCCTACAATGAGCAGTTCTTC.

V gene TRBV7-9 combines with J gene TRBJ2-5; D is perhaps TRBD2 (6 bases). There are 15 residues in the CDR3. Looked up from germline, CDR1 is SEHNR and CDR2 is FQNEAQ (reference sequence). Between the trimmed V and J ends, which lost 5 bases and 3 bases, there was a span of 16 bases. The CDR3 is CASSQGREWEETQYF. CDR3 sequence (DNA): TGTGCCAGCAGCCAAGGACGGGAGTGGGAAGAGACCCAGTACTTC.

This clonotype was detected many times. The chain carries TRBV6-2 or TRBV6-3 and TRBJ1-2, with D unresolved. V was pared by 2 bases and J by 7 bases, with 5 bases between. CDR1 and CDR2 from the germline V gene are MNHEY and SVGEGT. The CDR3 totals 11 residues. This chain's CDR3 is CASSYGRGYTF. The CDR3 region has the DNA TGTGCCAGCAGTTACGGGCGTGGCTACACCTTC.

This chain links TRBV12-3 or TRBV12-4 with TRBJ2-7, with 9 bases that match TRBD2. The V and J ends lost 6 bases and 6 bases, in that order; junction bases with no gene match: 9. This CDR3 is built from 14 residues. CDR3 loop: CASSLSGSGREQYF. The CDR3 nucleotides read TGTGCCAGCAGCCTTAGCGGGAGCGGTCGCGAGCAGTACTTC.

This clonotype came up many times. The chain links TRBV12-3 or TRBV12-4 to TRBJ2-7, with D hard to call. V was trimmed by 7 bases and J by 2 bases, leaving 18 bases between them. The CDR3 is 15 residues long. The CDR3 here is CASTIIGQTTYEQYF. CDR3 sequence (DNA): TGTGCCAGCACCATTATCGGGCAGACAACCTACGAGCAGTACTTC.